These 2 T cell receptor beta chains share one sample of origin, sequenced in a study of blood T cell repertoires in COVID-19. The protocol was immunoSEQ multiplex PCR, while the TCRdb copy is restricted to in-frame clones and leaves out a portion. The sample records 130,000 to 150,000 clones, roughly 79% being singletons. The sequencing input was peripheral blood. The receptor set was obtained from a human donor with acute or convalescent COVID-19. The donor label of this sample is uncertain.

This clone was counted only a few times. The chain employs TRBV9 and TRBJ1-2; the match to TRBD1 covers 8 bases. V lost 0 bases to trimming and J lost 0 bases; unmatched junction nucleotides: 1. Per the germline V gene, CDR1 is SGDLS and CDR2 is YYNGEE. The length of the CDR3 is 15 residues. Here the CDR3 reads CASSVAGQANYGYTF. The CDR3 region has the DNA TGTGCCAGCAGCGTAGCGGGACAGGCTAACTATGGCTACACCTTC. Full variable domain (rest looked up from reference TRBV9 and TRBJ1-2): DSGVTQTPKHLITATGQRVTLRCSPRSGDLSVYWYQQSLDQGLQFLIQYYNGEERAKGNILERFSAQQFPDLHSELNLSSLELGDSALYFCASSVAGQANYGYTFGSGTRLTVV.

V is TRBV7-3 and J is TRBJ2-7; 7 nucleotides align to TRBD1. CDR1 and CDR2 (germline): SGHTA, FQGTGA. CDR3 size: 13 residues. The V gene end was trimmed by 2 bases and the J gene end by 6 bases; junction bases not matched to a gene: 4. DNA of the CDR3: TGTGCCAGCAGCTTACTCGCAGGGGGCGAGCAGTACGTC. This codes for CASSLLAGGEQYV.